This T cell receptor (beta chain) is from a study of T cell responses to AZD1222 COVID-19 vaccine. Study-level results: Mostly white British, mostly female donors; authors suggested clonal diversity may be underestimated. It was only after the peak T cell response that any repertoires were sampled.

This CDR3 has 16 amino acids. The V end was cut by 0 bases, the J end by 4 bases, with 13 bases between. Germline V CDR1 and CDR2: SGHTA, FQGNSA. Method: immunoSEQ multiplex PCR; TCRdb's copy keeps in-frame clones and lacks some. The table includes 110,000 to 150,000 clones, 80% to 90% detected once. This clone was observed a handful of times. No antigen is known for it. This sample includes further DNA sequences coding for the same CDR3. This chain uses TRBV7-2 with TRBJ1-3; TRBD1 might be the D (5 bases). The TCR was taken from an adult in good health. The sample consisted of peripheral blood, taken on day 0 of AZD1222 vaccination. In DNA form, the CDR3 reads TGTGCCAGCAGCTTAGCGGGACTGTTGCCGGGAAACACCATATATTTT. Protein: CASSLAGLLPGNTIYF.